The 17 T cell receptor beta chains given below trace back to one sample, sequenced in a study of T cells in Graves' hyperthyroidism and ophthalmopathy. Template material for amplifying TCR beta CDR3 regions consisted of RNA transcripts. Carried out on the TCR CDR3, a first-round RT-PCR used the HTBI primer set. TCRdb re-called the multiplex PCR reads through MiXCR, storing one row per CDR3 protein. The data show 530,000 or so distinct CDR3 sequences, approximately 44% seen once. The sequenced sample was peripheral blood or thyroid tissue (not recorded which). These receptors were obtained from a woman younger than 35 with Graves' hyperthyroidism.

The table lists this clonotype with many counts. This chain uses TRBV6-5 with TRBJ2-7; 10 nucleotides align to TRBD2. Germline V CDR1 and CDR2: MNHEY, SVGAGI. With V trimmed by 5 bases and J by 2 bases, 6 bases remained unmatched. The CDR3 has 15 amino acids. CDR3: CASSTTSGYTYEQYF. The CDR3 nucleotides are TGTGCCAGCAGTACGACTAGCGGGTATACCTACGAGCAGTACTTC.

This clonotype was counted between two and nine times. This sequence joins TRBV15 and TRBJ2-3, with D perhaps matching TRBD2 (6 bases). The CDR3 is 13 amino acids. Germline CDR1 and CDR2: LNHNV and YYDKDF (reference sequence). The V gene lost 5 bases and the J gene lost 5 bases, with 11 bases spanning the gap. In nucleotides, the CDR3 is TGTGCCACCAGCGGAGGGAGAGGAGATACGCAGTATTTT. Amino acid sequence: CATSGGRGDTQYF.

V and J are TRBV11-1 and TRBJ2-7; 11 nucleotides agree with TRBD1. J gave up 2 bases and V 7 bases, and 10 bases lay outside the gene matches. The CDR3 runs 16 residues. Germline V gene data show CDR1 as SGHAT and CDR2 as FQDESV (reference sequence). The CDR3 sequence is CASTTMGQGDTYEQYF. For the CDR3, the DNA is TGTGCCAGCACAACCATGGGACAGGGGGATACCTACGAGCAGTACTTC.

This clonotype came up many times. This chain joins TRBV12-3 or TRBV12-4 and TRBJ2-2; 7 bases are a match to TRBD1. This CDR3 is 15 amino acids long. Losses at the gene ends were 5 bases for V and 3 bases for J; bases not matched to a gene: 6. The CDR3 coding sequence is TGTGCCAGCAGTAACAGGGGTTACTACACCGGGGAGCTGTTTTTT. Encoded protein: CASSNRGYYTGELFF.

The chain links TRBV7-3 to TRBJ2-5; possible D gene TRBD1, 5 bases. The CDR3 contains 14 residues. The V gene's germline CDR1 is SGHTA and CDR2 FQGTGA. Trimming pared 5 bases from V and 1 base from J, leaving 11 bases between. The CDR3 is CASSMTRGQETQYF. The CDR3 DNA sequence: TGTGCCAGCAGCATGACAAGGGGCCAAGAGACCCAGTACTTC. The full variable domain, completed using reference TRBV7-3 and TRBJ2-5, is GAGVSQTPSNKVTEKGKYVELRCDPISGHTALYWYRQSLGQGPEFLIYFQGTGAADDSGLPNDRFFAVRPEGSVSTLKIQRTERGDSAVYLCASSMTRGQETQYFGPGTRLLVL.

The rearrangement uses TRBV12-3 or TRBV12-4 and TRBJ2-7, with D perhaps TRBD2 (6 bases). The CDR3 has 11 amino acids. Deletions cut 5 bases from V and 9 bases from J, with 11 bases between. The CDR3 nucleotides are TGTGCCAGCAGTACGCGGAGGGGGCAGTACTTC. Translating gives CASSTRRGQYF.

The chain joins TRBV2 to TRBJ1-6; 8 bases line up with TRBD1. From germline, CDR1 is SNHLY and CDR2 FYNNEI. Trimming at V came to 5 bases and at J to 9 bases, leaving 9 bases not matched to a gene. This CDR3 region has 15 residues. The CDR3 nucleotides are TGTGCCAGCAGTTCAGAGGACAGGGTTCGTTCACCCCTCCACTTT. Residues: CASSSEDRVRSPLHF.

The chain has TRBV19 and TRBJ1-2; D unresolved. The germline gives CDR1 LNHDA, CDR2 SQIVND (reference sequence). Trimming cost V 9 bases and J 5 bases, with 19 bases left between them. The CDR3 is 14 amino acids. CDR3 sequence (DNA): TGTGCCAGCAGAGATCGAGGGATGGGGTATGGCTACACCTTC. It yields the protein CASRDRGMGYGYTF.

The chain links TRBV11-1 to TRBJ1-5; D remains unclear. Germline assignment: CDR1 SGHAT and CDR2 FQDESV (reference sequence). The CDR3 totals 14 residues. The V end was cut by 4 bases, the J end by 4 bases, with 11 bases between. This CDR3 reads CASSSVLENQPQHF. The CDR3 region has the DNA TGTGCCAGCAGCTCAGTCCTAGAGAATCAGCCCCAGCATTTT.

The chain uses TRBV29-1 and TRBJ2-7; TRBD2 matches at 9 bases. CDR1 is SQVTM, CDR2 ANQGSEA, per germline. The CDR3 sequence is 14 residues long. Losses at the gene ends were 6 bases for V and 2 bases for J; bases not matched to a gene: 8. The CDR3 loop reads CSVSGLAGAYEQYF. In DNA form, the CDR3 reads TGCAGCGTGAGTGGGTTAGCGGGAGCCTACGAGCAGTACTTC.

This chain links TRBV5-5 with TRBJ2-5; D is uncertain. The CDR3 length is 16 residues. V lost 5 bases to trimming and J lost 0 bases, with 17 bases between them. CDR1 and CDR2 (germline): SGHKS, YYEKEE (reference sequence). DNA for the CDR3: TGTGCCAGCAGATTGTCCGGAAAACTGTACCAAGAGACCCAGTACTTC. Translating gives CASRLSGKLYQETQYF.

The chain combines TRBV2 with TRBJ2-7; 15 bases line up with TRBD2. The J call is in doubt because the DNA end fits TRBJ2-1 better. Germline V gene data show CDR1 as SNHLY and CDR2 as FYNNEI. This CDR3 comprises 15 residues. CDR3 in DNA: TGTGCCAGCAGGGGGACTAGCGGGAGGAGTAGTGAGCAGTTCTTC. This encodes CASRGTSGRSSEQFF.

The CDR3 DNA reads TGTGCCAGCAGTTACGCCGAAACAGGGGAGCACTATGGCTACACCTTC. Its translation: CASSYAETGEHYGYTF. The chain employs TRBV6-6 and TRBJ1-2, with 7 bases fitting TRBD1. Germline assignment: CDR1 MNHNY and CDR2 SVGAGI (reference sequence). Trimming took 2 bases from V and 3 from J; bases not matched to a gene: 9. The CDR3 spans 16 residues.

This clonotype was observed a handful of times. One base away lies a much larger clone, so this may be a sequencing read error. J is TRBJ2-7 and V is TRBV2; possible D gene TRBD2, 5 bases. Germline CDR1 SNHLY, CDR2 FYNNEI. This CDR3 is built from 14 residues. In DNA form, the CDR3 reads TGTGTCAGCAGTGGAGCTAGCTGGAACCACGAGCAGTACTTC. This sequence encodes CVSSGASWNHEQYF.

This clonotype was seen a single time. A much larger clone sits a single nucleotide away, making a read error possible. V usage is TRBV4-1 and J usage is TRBJ2-7; a possible D gene is TRBD1 (6 bases). The CDR3 spans 15 residues. CDR1 is MGHRA and CDR2 is YSYEKL in the germline V gene. The CDR3 protein is CASSQGDTGSYGQYF. In DNA, the CDR3 is TGCGCCAGCAGCCAAGGGGACACAGGGTCCTACGGGCAGTACTTC.

The CDR3 spells CSAERRDAEAFF. CDR3 in DNA: TGCAGTGCTGAGCGGCGGGATGCTGAAGCTTTCTTT. The V gene is TRBV20-1, the J gene TRBJ1-1; D gene unclear. The CDR3 runs to 12 residues. Per the germline V gene, CDR1 is DFQATT and CDR2 is SNEGSKA (reference sequence). V was shortened by 5 bases and J by 6 bases, with 13 bases between the two germline ends.

This clonotype was counted a few times. J is TRBJ2-5 and V is TRBV25-1, with 8 bases lining up with TRBD2. This CDR3 spans 14 amino acids. With 4 bases clipped from V and 7 bases from J, the junction kept 8 bases outside the gene matches. The germline CDR1 and CDR2 sequences are MGHDK and SYGVNS. The CDR3 is CASSADGRDTTQYF. The CDR3 DNA sequence: TGTGCCAGCAGTGCCGACGGGAGGGACACGACCCAGTACTTC.